The next 29 T cell receptor beta chains were all read from a single sample in a study of cytomegalovirus exposure and HLA in healthy donors. 13 Jbeta primers and 60 Vbeta primers were used for the PCR. Only in-frame clones appear in the TCRdb table, and some are missing; sequencing was by immunoSEQ multiplex PCR. The sample includes 150,000 to 160,000 clones, around 79% of them seen just once. Sequencing was performed on PBMCs. The origin of the receptors is a man between 25 and 39 years old in good health and CMV-seropositive.

This clone has a handful of counts. CDR3 coding DNA: TGTGCCAGCAGTTTAATGGCCGTTACCAATCAGCCCCAGCATTTT. It codes for CASSLMAVTNQPQHF. The V call is TRBV27, the J call TRBJ1-5; D is ambiguous. Trimming took off 2 bases at V and 3 bases at J, with 11 bases between the two ends. The CDR3 is 15 residues long. Germline assignment: CDR1 MNHEY and CDR2 SMNVEV (reference sequence).

The chain carries TRBV5-1 and TRBJ2-5; TRBD1 might be the D (5 bases). The CDR3 covers 15 residues. Germline CDR1 SGHRS, CDR2 YFSETQ. V shed 2 bases and J shed 3 bases, with 14 bases lying between them. CDR3 in amino acids: CASSFQTGEKETQYF. The CDR3 DNA follows: TGCGCCAGCAGCTTTCAAACAGGTGAAAAAGAGACCCAGTACTTC.

V is TRBV19 and J is TRBJ1-5; weak D call: TRBD1 (5 bases). V was trimmed by 5 bases and J by 6 bases, leaving 14 bases between them. CDR3 length equals 14 residues. Germline CDR1 LNHDA, CDR2 SQIVND (reference sequence). The CDR3 coding sequence is TGTGCCAGTAGTGTGCAGGGATCCAGTCAGCCCCAGCATTTT. This codes for CASSVQGSSQPQHF.

This rearrangement joins TRBV7-2 to TRBJ1-1; 7 nucleotides match TRBD1. The junction had 10 bases not matched to a gene; V was cut back by 3 bases and J by 0 bases. The CDR3 length is 17 residues. The germline V gene has CDR1 SGHTA and CDR2 FQGNSA. CDR3 DNA: TGTGCCAGCAGCTTTGGGGCAGGGGGATTTATGAACACTGAAGCTTTCTTT. Its protein is CASSFGAGGFMNTEAFF.

V is TRBV5-1 and J is TRBJ1-2, with 7 bases lining up with TRBD1. Trimming cost V 1 base and J 6 bases; bases outside gene matches: 12. The CDR3 covers 16 residues. CDR1 and CDR2 (germline): SGHRS, YFSETQ. The CDR3 here is CASSLKGLGQGDGYTF. DNA for the CDR3: TGCGCCAGCAGCTTGAAAGGTCTGGGTCAGGGGGATGGCTACACCTTC.

V gene TRBV28 combines with J gene TRBJ1-5, with D maybe TRBD1 (6 bases). Per germline, CDR1 MDHEN and CDR2 SYDVKM. V was trimmed by 6 bases and J by 0 bases, leaving 15 bases between them. The CDR3 loop spans 16 amino acids. This CDR3 is CASSGMGHLSNQPQHF. DNA for the CDR3: TGTGCCAGCAGCGGAATGGGACACCTTAGCAATCAGCCCCAGCATTTT.

The chain couples TRBV7-2 to TRBJ1-6; TRBD1 is a possible D gene (5 bases). The germline CDR1 and CDR2 sequences are SGHTA and FQGNSA. The CDR3 is 13 residues long. V lost 1 base and J lost 10, with 8 bases in between. The CDR3 DNA sequence: TGTGCCAGCAGCTTAGTCAGGGAATCACCCCTCCACTTT. This translates into CASSLVRESPLHF.

The genes are TRBV9 and TRBJ2-1, with 7 bases lining up with TRBD1. J was trimmed by 9 bases and V by 0 bases; bases with no gene match: 3. CDR1 is SGDLS, CDR2 YYNGEE, per germline. The CDR3 totals 13 residues. As DNA, the CDR3 is TGTGCCAGCAGCGTAGTCCCAGGGGGTGAGCAGTTCTTC. Encoded protein: CASSVVPGGEQFF.

This clone was observed a few times. This same CDR3 is encoded by further DNA sequences in the sample. The CDR3 DNA sequence: TGTGCCAGCAGGACAGGGAATCAGCCCCAGCATTTT. Its protein is CASRTGNQPQHF. The chain carries TRBV28 and TRBJ1-5, with 7 bases aligning to TRBD1. Per germline, CDR1 MDHEN and CDR2 SYDVKM. There are 12 residues in the CDR3. J gave up 4 bases and V 6 bases, and 0 bases lay outside the gene matches.

The genes are TRBV30 and TRBJ1-6; D might be TRBD1 (6 bases). V was shortened by 5 bases and J by 7 bases, with 9 bases between the two germline ends. The germline V gene encodes CDR1 GTSNPN and CDR2 SVGIG (reference sequence). The CDR3 extends over 12 amino acids. The CDR3 DNA sequence: TGTGCCTGGGGGGGCTGGAATTCACCCCTCCACTTT. This codes for CAWGGWNSPLHF.

The chain joins TRBV25-1 to TRBJ2-1; D is possibly TRBD2 (6 bases). The CDR3 extends over 14 amino acids. The germline V gene encodes CDR1 MGHDK and CDR2 SYGVNS. Trimming took off 7 bases at V and 5 bases at J, with 15 bases between the two ends. The CDR3 sequence: CASTWGEPNNEQFF. The CDR3 DNA follows: TGTGCCAGCACGTGGGGGGAGCCTAACAATGAGCAGTTCTTC. The whole variable domain, filled in from reference TRBV25-1 and TRBJ2-1, reads EADIYQTPRYLVIGTGKKITLECSQTMGHDKMYWYQQDPGMELHLIHYSYGVNSTEKGDLSSESTVSRIRTEHFPLTLESARPSHTSQYLCASTWGEPNNEQFFGPGTRLTVL.

The rearrangement uses TRBV4-1 and TRBJ1-4, with a possible D match to TRBD1 (6 bases). This CDR3 contains 17 residues. V dropped 6 bases and J dropped 3 bases, with 20 bases sitting between them. Germline assignment: CDR1 MGHRA and CDR2 YSYEKL. The CDR3 reads CASSHVQGRASNEKLFF. The DNA for the CDR3 is TGCGCCAGCAGTCATGTACAGGGTAGGGCATCTAATGAAAAACTGTTTTTT.

CDR3 coding DNA: TGTGCCTGGAGTGTTGGAGGGAGTTCTTATGGCTACACCTTC. Protein sequence: CAWSVGGSSYGYTF. This rearrangement joins TRBV30 to TRBJ1-2, with D hard to call. This CDR3 is 14 amino acids long. Trimming shortened V by 0 bases and J by 5 bases, and 13 bases separated the two germline ends. Per germline, CDR1 GTSNPN and CDR2 SVGIG (reference sequence). Full variable domain (outside the CDR3, taken from reference TRBV30 and TRBJ1-2): SQTIHQWPATLVQPVGSPLSLECTVEGTSNPNLYWYRQAAGRGLQLLFYSVGIGQISSEVPQNLSASRPQDRQFILSSKKLLLSDSGFYLCAWSVGGSSYGYTFGSGTRLTVV.

The chain couples TRBV29-1 to TRBJ1-2; D gene uncertain. This CDR3 is built from 9 residues. CDR1 is SQVTM and CDR2 is ANQGSEA in the germline V gene. Trimming pared 4 bases from V and 8 bases from J, leaving 5 bases between. Here the CDR3 reads CSVGAGYTF. CDR3 nucleotides: TGCAGCGTTGGGGCAGGCTACACCTTC.

This chain links TRBV4-1 with TRBJ2-1; 16 positions agree with TRBD2. The J segment lost 11 bases and the V segment lost 3 bases, leaving 7 bases of the junction unmatched. CDR3 length equals 16 residues. Germline V CDR1 and CDR2: MGHRA, YSYEKL. As DNA, the CDR3 is TGCGCCAGCAGCCAGGGGACTAGCGGGGGGGATTCGAAGCAGTTCTTC. As protein: CASSQGTSGGDSKQFF.

This chain joins TRBV7-9 and TRBJ2-1; TRBD1 might be the D (7 bases). The germline V and J ends were trimmed by 5 bases and 4 bases, with 18 bases remaining between them. The germline V gene encodes CDR1 SEHNR and CDR2 FQNEAQ (reference sequence). This CDR3 region has 16 residues. The CDR3 here is CASSPRGQSLYNEQFF. The CDR3, as DNA: TGTGCCAGCAGCCCGCGGGGACAGTCGCTTTACAATGAGCAGTTCTTC.

The genes are TRBV27 and TRBJ2-3, with 13 nucleotides matching TRBD2. Germline V gene lookup returns CDR1 MNHEY and CDR2 SMNVEV (reference sequence). The CDR3 loop spans 15 amino acids. V was pared by 9 bases and J by 5 bases, with 8 bases of the junction left unmatched. The CDR3 DNA follows: TGTGCCAGTACTAGACTAGCGGGAGGTAAAGATACGCAGTATTTT. Translated, it gives CASTRLAGGKDTQYF.

This chain connects TRBV18 to TRBJ1-5, with unresolved D. Germline loops: CDR1 KGHSH, CDR2 LQKENI. CDR3 size: 15 residues. Trimming shortened V by 6 bases and J by 4 bases, and 16 bases separated the two germline ends. The CDR3: CASSLGRVGNQPQHF. DNA of the CDR3: TGTGCCAGCTCCCTCGGGAGGGTAGGGAATCAGCCCCAGCATTTT.

In nucleotides, the CDR3 is TGTGCCAGCAGTGAAATGGCGGCAGCCCTCGGTGAAAAACTGTTTTTT. Its translation is CASSEMAAALGEKLFF. V gene TRBV6-1 combines with J gene TRBJ1-4; D gene unclear. With 2 bases removed from V and 7 bases from J, the gap between germline ends came to 17 bases. Looked up from germline, CDR1 is MNHNS and CDR2 is SASEGT. The CDR3 extends over 16 amino acids.

The chain combines TRBV20-1 with TRBJ2-3; D ambiguous. Germline loops: CDR1 DFQATT, CDR2 SNEGSKA (reference sequence). Trimming removed 4 bases from V and 5 bases from J, with 4 bases in between. The CDR3 is made up of 10 amino acids. The CDR3 protein is CSATKDTQYF. CDR3 DNA sequence: TGCAGTGCTACCAAAGATACGCAGTATTTT.

CDR3 coding DNA: TGTGCCAGCAGTTTACACGTACAGAACACTGAAGCTTTCTTT. It encodes CASSLHVQNTEAFF. The rearrangement links TRBV27 to TRBJ1-1, with no clear D. Trimming shortened V by 2 bases and J by 1 base, and 8 bases separated the two germline ends. The length of the CDR3 is 14 residues. Germline V lookup: CDR1 MNHEY, CDR2 SMNVEV (reference sequence).

The V and J genes are TRBV5-4 and TRBJ2-5, with 7 bases matching TRBD1. There are 15 residues in the CDR3. Germline CDR1 SGHNT, CDR2 YYREEE (reference sequence). Losses at the gene ends were 1 base for V and 4 bases for J; bases not matched to a gene: 7. CDR3 amino acids: CASSLRGTARETQYF. In nucleotides, the CDR3 is TGTGCCAGCAGCTTGAGGGGGACAGCCCGAGAGACCCAGTACTTC. The variable domain in full, with the rest retrieved from reference TRBV5-4 and TRBJ2-5, is ETGVTQSPTHLIKTRGQQVTLRCSSQSGHNTVSWYQQALGQGPQFIFQYYREEENGRGNFPPRFSGLQFPNYSSELNVNALELDDSALYLCASSLRGTARETQYFGPGTRLLVL.

This chain connects TRBV30 to TRBJ1-1; 8 nucleotides match TRBD1. CDR1 and CDR2 from the germline V gene are GTSNPN and SVGIG (reference sequence). V gave up 2 bases and J gave up 3 bases; unmatched junction bases: 2. The CDR3 consists of 13 residues. Here the CDR3 reads CAWSLTGDTEAFF. The DNA of the CDR3 is TGTGCCTGGAGTTTGACAGGGGACACTGAAGCTTTCTTT.

The chain recombines TRBV5-1 with TRBJ1-4; perhaps TRBD1 as D (5 bases). Looked up from germline, CDR1 is SGHRS and CDR2 is YFSETQ. The CDR3 is 14 residues long. V shed 5 bases and J shed 7 bases, with 15 bases lying between them. The CDR3 DNA sequence: TGCGCCAGCAGTGTGGGGGACGGGAGTGAAAAACTGTTTTTT. Translating it yields CASSVGDGSEKLFF.

The rearrangement joins TRBV11-2 to TRBJ2-2; 11 bases fit TRBD1. Germline V gene lookup returns CDR1 SGHAT and CDR2 FQNNGV. V was pared by 5 bases and J by 4 bases, with 3 bases of the junction left unmatched. This CDR3 has 15 residues. The CDR3: CASSRGTGGTGELFF. The DNA for the CDR3 is TGTGCCAGCAGCCGAGGGACAGGGGGCACCGGGGAGCTGTTTTTT.

The rearrangement joins TRBV9 to TRBJ2-2; 8 positions agree with TRBD1. Germline assignment: CDR1 SGDLS and CDR2 YYNGEE. This CDR3 region has 15 residues. Trimming cost V 1 base and J 4 bases; bases outside gene matches: 3. CDR3 loop: CASSVSGGVTGELFF. In DNA, the CDR3 is TGTGCCAGCAGCGTATCAGGGGGCGTCACCGGGGAGCTGTTTTTT.

The chain combines TRBV29-1 with TRBJ1-1; D unclear. The length of the CDR3 is 12 residues. Trimming shortened V by 4 bases and J by 2 bases, and 8 bases separated the two germline ends. Germline CDR1 reads SQVTM; CDR2 reads ANQGSEA. The CDR3 protein is CSVGRGNTEAFF. CDR3 coding DNA: TGCAGCGTTGGGCGGGGAAACACTGAAGCTTTCTTT.

The genes are TRBV7-9 and TRBJ2-3, with TRBD1 as a possible D gene (5 bases). Trimming took 1 base from V and 0 from J, leaving 8 bases between them. The CDR3 has 15 amino acids. The V gene's germline CDR1 is SEHNR and CDR2 FQNEAQ (reference sequence). This CDR3 reads CASSLGQLSTDTQYF. CDR3 nucleotides: TGTGCCAGCAGCTTAGGACAGCTGAGCACAGATACGCAGTATTTT.

The chain links TRBV7-3 to TRBJ2-3, with 12 bases aligning to TRBD2. The CDR3 totals 16 residues. Germline values: CDR1 SGHTA, CDR2 FQGTGA. J gave up 4 bases and V 5 bases, and 7 bases lay outside the gene matches. The chain's CDR3 is CASSPRTSGVPDTQYF. For the CDR3, the DNA is TGTGCCAGCAGCCCACGGACTAGCGGGGTGCCAGATACGCAGTATTTT.